The 13 T cell receptor beta chains in this list originate from one sample, sequenced in a study of T cells in Graves' hyperthyroidism and ophthalmopathy. RNA transcripts gave rise to amplified TCR beta CDR3 regions. A set of HTBI primers served as the primers for a first-round RT-PCR of the TCR CDR3. From the multiplex PCR reads, TCRdb called clonotypes with MiXCR, one entry per CDR3 protein. The sample holds about 570,000 distinct CDR3 sequences; 12% to 15% are singletons and the top ten take approximately 13%. Specimen: blood. Receptor source: a woman in her thirties or forties with Graves' hyperthyroidism.

The CDR3 region is CASSTYRGSNQPQHF. CDR3 in DNA: TGTGCCAGTAGTACATACAGGGGTAGCAATCAGCCCCAGCATTTT. The rearrangement joins TRBV19 to TRBJ1-5, with 7 bases identical to TRBD1. The CDR3 contains 15 residues. Germline CDR1 and CDR2: LNHDA and SQIVND (reference sequence). Losses at the gene ends were 4 bases for V and 0 bases for J; bases not matched to a gene: 3.

This clonotype was observed a few times. Just one base apart from a much larger clone, this may be a read error. J is TRBJ2-7 and V is TRBV6-1; D might be TRBD2 (6 bases). Germline CDR1 is MNHNS and CDR2 is SASEGT. The CDR3 runs to 15 residues. Trimming took 1 base from V and 5 from J, leaving 15 bases between them. CDR3 protein: CASSEVPGEPDEQYF. In DNA, the CDR3 is TGTGCCAGCAGTGAAGTCCCGGGAGAGCCGGACGAGCAGTACTTC.

This clonotype was picked up many times. Possible read error: a much larger clone is one base away. This chain connects TRBV9 to TRBJ2-5; D is perhaps TRBD1 or TRBD2 (5 bases each). Germline V lookup: CDR1 SGDLS, CDR2 YYNGEE. CDR3 length equals 11 residues. Trimming cost V 5 bases and J 5 bases, with 7 bases left between them. CDR3 DNA sequence: TGTGCCAGCAGTTGGGGGGAGACCCAGTACTTC. Protein: CASSWGETQYF. The whole variable domain, remainder taken from reference TRBV9 and TRBJ2-5, is DSGVTQTPKHLITATGQRVTLRCSPRSGDLSVYWYQQSLDQGLQFLIQYYNGEERAKGNILERFSAQQFPDLHSELNLSSLELGDSALYFCASSWGETQYFGPGTRLLVL.

This clonotype showed up many times. This sequence joins TRBV20-1 and TRBJ2-5, with a tentative D call TRBD2 (6 bases). Germline V gene lookup returns CDR1 DFQATT and CDR2 SNEGSKA (reference sequence). V lost 1 base and J lost 7, with 13 bases in between. The CDR3 totals 13 residues. CDR3 sequence: CSARAGVQGTQYF. In DNA form, the CDR3 reads TGCAGTGCTAGAGCGGGAGTCCAGGGGACCCAGTACTTC.

This clonotype was counted many times. The V call is TRBV12-3 or TRBV12-4, the J call TRBJ2-7; TRBD2 aligns across 11 bases. The J segment lost 4 bases and the V segment lost 6 bases, leaving 11 bases of the junction unmatched. The CDR3 has 16 amino acids. CDR3: CASSPSPTSGKYEQYF. The DNA for the CDR3 is TGTGCCAGCAGCCCCTCCCCGACTAGCGGGAAATACGAGCAGTACTTC.

This clonotype was counted many times. The gene calls are TRBV12-3 or TRBV12-4 and TRBJ2-5; a possible D gene is TRBD1 (5 bases). The V end was cut by 6 bases, the J end by 5 bases, with 16 bases between. This CDR3 contains 14 residues. For the CDR3, the DNA is TGTGCCAGCAGACTACAGGCTGTAGGGGAGACCCAGTACTTC. Translated: CASRLQAVGETQYF.

This clonotype showed up just a few times. The V call is TRBV9, the J call TRBJ2-7; TRBD2 matches at 10 bases. There are 16 residues in the CDR3. Unmatched junction bases numbered 8, after V lost 4 bases and J lost 1 base. Germline V lookup: CDR1 SGDLS, CDR2 YYNGEE. The CDR3 nucleotides are TGTGCCAGCAGCCCCGGGAATAGCGGGGGGTCCTACGAGCAGTACTTC. This encodes CASSPGNSGGSYEQYF.

This clonotype was recorded a few times. The chain recombines TRBV12-3 or TRBV12-4 with TRBJ2-1, with TRBD1 matching over 7 bases. V dropped 5 bases and J dropped 11; count of bases not matched to a gene: 3. The CDR3 loop spans 11 amino acids. The CDR3 region is CASSRTGQQFF. CDR3 coding DNA: TGTGCCAGCAGTCGGACAGGCCAGCAGTTCTTC.

CDR3 protein: CASSLGSGLYQETQYF. The CDR3 DNA reads as TGTGCCAGCAGCTTGGGGAGCGGGCTTTACCAAGAGACCCAGTACTTC. The rearrangement uses TRBV5-8 and TRBJ2-5, with a weak D call TRBD2 (6 bases). The germline V and J ends were trimmed by 0 bases and 0 bases, with 12 bases remaining between them. The CDR3 covers 16 residues. From germline, CDR1 is SGHTS and CDR2 YDEGEE.

This clonotype was recorded many times. CDR3 sequence reads: CASSTSGTGTYEQYF. The CDR3 DNA reads as TGTGCCAGTAGTACTTCCGGGACGGGAACCTACGAGCAGTACTTC. The rearrangement links TRBV19 to TRBJ2-7, with D tentatively TRBD1 or TRBD2 (5 bases each). The CDR3 totals 15 residues. V shed 4 bases and J shed 2 bases, with 15 bases lying between them. From germline, CDR1 is LNHDA and CDR2 SQIVND (reference sequence).

This clonotype was observed at least ten times. This chain joins TRBV5-8 and TRBJ2-5; 9 nucleotides match TRBD2. The germline CDR1 and CDR2 sequences are SGHTS and YDEGEE. Trimming at V came to 2 bases and at J to 2 bases, leaving 4 bases not matched to a gene. This CDR3 has 15 amino acids. The CDR3 loop reads CASSFGLALQETQYF. CDR3 coding DNA: TGTGCCAGCAGCTTCGGACTAGCGCTACAAGAGACCCAGTACTTC.

With regard to this clonotype: No conserved phenylalanine or tryptophan is present at the end of the CDR3, so a read error is the likely explanation. The V call is TRBV5-1, the J call TRBJ2-5, with D possibly called TRBD1 or TRBD2 (7 bases each). The CDR3 consists of 15 residues. The V and J ends lost 1 base and 5 bases respectively, with 15 bases between them. The germline V gene has CDR1 SGHRS and CDR2 YFSETQ. The CDR3 protein is CASSLSYRGGETQYL. In DNA form, the CDR3 reads TGCGCCAGCAGCTTGTCTTACAGGGGAGGGGAGACCCAGTACTTG.

The V call is TRBV20-1, the J call TRBJ1-6; TRBD1 matches 7 bases. The CDR3 runs to 14 residues. Germline V lookup: CDR1 DFQATT, CDR2 SNEGSKA (reference sequence). Trimming cost V 6 bases and J 6 bases; bases outside gene matches: 8. The CDR3 here is CSAPRQGSNSPLHF. The CDR3 DNA reads as TGCAGTGCGCCTCGACAGGGTAGTAATTCACCCCTCCACTTT.